Below, 3 T cell receptor beta chains from the same sample are listed, as sequenced in a study of shared clonotypes between healthy human individuals. Clones were sequenced by immunoSEQ multiplex PCR, and TCRdb holds only the in-frame ones, with some missing. The data show 1.5 million to 2.5 million clones, about 95% seen once. Naive CD8 populations comprised CD45RO-negative cells positively selected for CCR7, excluding terminally differentiated effector memory CD45RA+ cells. Specimen: naive CD8+ T cells sorted from blood. The origin of the receptors is a man younger than 35 in good health.

This chain connects TRBV27 to TRBJ1-2; D is undetermined. V was cut by 6 bases and J by 4 bases, with 21 bases left in between. Germline V gene sequence: CDR1 MNHEY, CDR2 SMNVEV (reference sequence). CDR3 length: 16 amino acids. The CDR3 loop reads CASRGLGHADGYGYTF. DNA for the CDR3: TGTGCCAGCAGGGGTCTGGGCCACGCCGACGGCTATGGCTACACCTTC.

This rearrangement joins TRBV13 to TRBJ2-7, with TRBD1 identical over 9 bases. The length of the CDR3 is 14 residues. Germline V CDR1 and CDR2: PRHDT, FYEKMQ (reference sequence). V lost 5 bases and J lost 5; bases outside the gene matches: 7. CDR3 loop: CASSDRDRAHEQYF. The DNA for the CDR3 is TGTGCCAGCAGCGACCGGGACAGGGCCCACGAGCAGTACTTC.

The rearrangement uses TRBV21-1 and TRBJ1-1; TRBD1 was called by the table and not checked on the DNA. TRBV21-1 has pseudogene status. The CDR3 runs 14 residues. CDR3 loop: CASSTGTLNTEAFF. Written as DNA, the CDR3 is TGTGCCAGCAGCACCGGGACACTGAACACTGAAGCTTTCTTT.